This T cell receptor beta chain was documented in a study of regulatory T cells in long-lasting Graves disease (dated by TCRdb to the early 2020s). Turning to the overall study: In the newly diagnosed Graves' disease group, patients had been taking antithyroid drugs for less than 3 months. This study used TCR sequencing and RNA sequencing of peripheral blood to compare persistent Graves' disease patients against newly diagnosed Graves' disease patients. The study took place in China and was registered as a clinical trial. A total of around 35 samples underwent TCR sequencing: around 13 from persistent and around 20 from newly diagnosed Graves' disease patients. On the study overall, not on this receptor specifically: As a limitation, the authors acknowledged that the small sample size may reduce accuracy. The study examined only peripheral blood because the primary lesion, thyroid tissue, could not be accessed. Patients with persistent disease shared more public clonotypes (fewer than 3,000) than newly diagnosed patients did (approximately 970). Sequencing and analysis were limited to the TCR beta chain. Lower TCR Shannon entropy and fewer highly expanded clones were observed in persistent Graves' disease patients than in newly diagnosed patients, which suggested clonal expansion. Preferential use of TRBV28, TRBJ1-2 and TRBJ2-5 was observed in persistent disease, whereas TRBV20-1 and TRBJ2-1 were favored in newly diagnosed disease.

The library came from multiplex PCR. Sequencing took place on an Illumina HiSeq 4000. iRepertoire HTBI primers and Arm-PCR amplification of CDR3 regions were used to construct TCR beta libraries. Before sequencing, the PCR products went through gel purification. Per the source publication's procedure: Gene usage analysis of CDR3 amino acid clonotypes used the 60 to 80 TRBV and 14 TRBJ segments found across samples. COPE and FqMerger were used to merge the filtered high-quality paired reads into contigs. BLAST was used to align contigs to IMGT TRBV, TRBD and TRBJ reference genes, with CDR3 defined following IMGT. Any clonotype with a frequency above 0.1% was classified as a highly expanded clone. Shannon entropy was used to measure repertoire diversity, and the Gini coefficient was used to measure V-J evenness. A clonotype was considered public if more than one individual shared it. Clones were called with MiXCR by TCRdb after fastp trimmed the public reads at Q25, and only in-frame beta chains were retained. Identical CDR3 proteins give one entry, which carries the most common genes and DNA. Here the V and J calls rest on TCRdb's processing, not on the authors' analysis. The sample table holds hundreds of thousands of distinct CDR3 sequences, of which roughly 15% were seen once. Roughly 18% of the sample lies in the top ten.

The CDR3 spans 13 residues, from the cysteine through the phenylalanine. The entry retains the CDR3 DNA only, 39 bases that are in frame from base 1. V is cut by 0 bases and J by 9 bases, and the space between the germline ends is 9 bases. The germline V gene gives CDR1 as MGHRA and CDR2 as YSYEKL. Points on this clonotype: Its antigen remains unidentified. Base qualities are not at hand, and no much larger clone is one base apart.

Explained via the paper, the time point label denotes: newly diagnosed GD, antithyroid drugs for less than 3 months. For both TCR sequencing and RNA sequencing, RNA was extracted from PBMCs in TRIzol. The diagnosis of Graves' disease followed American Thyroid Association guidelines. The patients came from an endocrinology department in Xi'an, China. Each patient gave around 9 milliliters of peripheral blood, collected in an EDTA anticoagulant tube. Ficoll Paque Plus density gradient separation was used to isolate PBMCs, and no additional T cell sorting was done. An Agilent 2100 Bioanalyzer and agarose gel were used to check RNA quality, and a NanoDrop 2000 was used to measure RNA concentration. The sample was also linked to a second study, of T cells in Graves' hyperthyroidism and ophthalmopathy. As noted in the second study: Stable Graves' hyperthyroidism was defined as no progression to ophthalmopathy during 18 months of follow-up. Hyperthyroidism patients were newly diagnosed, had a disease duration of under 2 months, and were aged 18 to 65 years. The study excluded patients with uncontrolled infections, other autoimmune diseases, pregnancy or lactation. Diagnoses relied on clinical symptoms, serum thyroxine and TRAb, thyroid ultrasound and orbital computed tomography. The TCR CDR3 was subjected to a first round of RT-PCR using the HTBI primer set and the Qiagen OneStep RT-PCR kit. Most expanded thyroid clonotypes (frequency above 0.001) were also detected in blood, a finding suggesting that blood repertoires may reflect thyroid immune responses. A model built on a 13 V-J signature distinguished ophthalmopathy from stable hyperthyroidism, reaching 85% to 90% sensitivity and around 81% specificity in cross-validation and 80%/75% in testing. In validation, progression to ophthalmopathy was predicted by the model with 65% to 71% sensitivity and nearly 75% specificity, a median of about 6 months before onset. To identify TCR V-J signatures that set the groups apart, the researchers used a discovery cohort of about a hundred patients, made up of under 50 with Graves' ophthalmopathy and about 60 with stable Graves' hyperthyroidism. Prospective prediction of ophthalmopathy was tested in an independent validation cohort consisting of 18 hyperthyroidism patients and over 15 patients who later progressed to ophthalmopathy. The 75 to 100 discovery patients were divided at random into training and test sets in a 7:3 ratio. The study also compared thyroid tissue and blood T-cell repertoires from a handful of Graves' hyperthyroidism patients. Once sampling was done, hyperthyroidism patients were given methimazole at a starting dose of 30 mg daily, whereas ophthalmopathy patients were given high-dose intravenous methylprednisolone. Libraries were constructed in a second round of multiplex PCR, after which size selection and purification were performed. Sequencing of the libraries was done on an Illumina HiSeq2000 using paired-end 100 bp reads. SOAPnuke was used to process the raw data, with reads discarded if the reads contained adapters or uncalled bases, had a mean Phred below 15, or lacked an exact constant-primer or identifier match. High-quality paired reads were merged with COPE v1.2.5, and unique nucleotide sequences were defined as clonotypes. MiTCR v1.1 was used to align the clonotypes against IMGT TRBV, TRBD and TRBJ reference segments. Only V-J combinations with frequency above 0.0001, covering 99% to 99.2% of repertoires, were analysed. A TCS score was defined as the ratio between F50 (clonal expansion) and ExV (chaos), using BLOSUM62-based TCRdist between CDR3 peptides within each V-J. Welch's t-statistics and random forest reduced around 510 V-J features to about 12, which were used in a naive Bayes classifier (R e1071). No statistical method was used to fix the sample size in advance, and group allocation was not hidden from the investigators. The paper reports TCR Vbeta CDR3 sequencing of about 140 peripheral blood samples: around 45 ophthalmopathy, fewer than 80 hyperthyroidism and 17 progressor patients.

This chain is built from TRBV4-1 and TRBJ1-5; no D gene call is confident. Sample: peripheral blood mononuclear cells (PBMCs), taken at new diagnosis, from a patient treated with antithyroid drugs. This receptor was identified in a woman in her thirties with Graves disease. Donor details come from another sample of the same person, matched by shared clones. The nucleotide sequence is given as TGCGCCAGCAGCCAAGAGGGAAATAGGCCCCAGCATTTT. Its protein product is CASSQEGNRPQHF.